A single sample is the source of the 20 T cell receptor beta chains below, sequenced in a study of immune evolution from preneoplasia to lung adenocarcinoma. Sequencing was performed with immunoSEQ multiplex PCR; in TCRdb, only in-frame clones are kept and a portion is missing. The data contain roughly 2,200 clones, about 80% of them seen just once; the ten biggest clones take up around 8.7%. The sample taken for sequencing was FFPE minimally invasive lung adenocarcinoma tissue. The receptor set was obtained from a person aged 60 to 85 with lung adenocarcinoma.

The chain links TRBV5-1 to TRBJ1-4; TRBD1 matches at 8 bases. Germline CDR1 is SGHRS and CDR2 is YFSETQ. The junction had 6 bases not matched to a gene; V was cut back by 3 bases and J by 8 bases. The CDR3 runs to 14 residues. DNA for the CDR3: TGCGCCAGCAGCTCAGGGGGCGTGTTCGAAAAACTGTTTTTT. It translates to CASSSGGVFEKLFF. Full variable domain (outside the CDR3, taken from reference TRBV5-1 and TRBJ1-4): KAGVTQTPRYLIKTRGQQVTLSCSPISGHRSVSWYQQTPGQGLQFLFEYFSETQRNKGNFPGRFSGRQFSNSRSEMNVSTLELGDSALYLCASSSGGVFEKLFFGSGTQLSVL.

The genes are TRBV6-5 and TRBJ1-6; TRBD1 is a possible D gene (6 bases). The CDR3 length is 13 residues. Germline assignment: CDR1 MNHEY and CDR2 SVGAGI. Trimming shortened V by 10 bases and J by 5 bases, and 12 bases separated the two germline ends. In nucleotides, the CDR3 is TGTGCCACCGGAGGGGGGAATAATTCACCCCTCCACTTT. It is translated as CATGGGNNSPLHF.

The chain has TRBV7-2 and TRBJ2-6; D is ambiguous. The CDR3 spans 15 residues. Trimming took off 1 base at V and 0 bases at J, with 4 bases between the two ends. Germline values: CDR1 SGHTA, CDR2 FQGNSA. As DNA, the CDR3 is TGTGCCAGCAGCTTAGACAACTCTGGGGCCAACGTCCTGACTTTC. Translation: CASSLDNSGANVLTF.

The chain uses TRBV7-8 and TRBJ2-5, with D possibly TRBD1 on 5 matching bases. CDR1 is SGHVS and CDR2 is FQNEAQ in the germline V gene. Trimming removed 5 bases at V and 1 base at J, with 11 bases between. This CDR3 has 14 amino acids. In nucleotides, the CDR3 is TGTGCCAGCAGCCAACAGGTCCTCCAAGAGACCCAGTACTTC. Amino acid sequence: CASSQQVLQETQYF.

This chain links TRBV19 with TRBJ1-1; D gene unclear. V lost 3 bases to trimming and J lost 1 base, with 9 bases between them. The CDR3 contains 14 residues. CDR1 LNHDA and CDR2 SQIVND come from the germline V gene (reference sequence). CDR3 loop: CASSIGRPNTEAFF. In nucleotides, the CDR3 is TGTGCCAGTAGTATCGGACGGCCGAACACTGAAGCTTTCTTT.

This clone was counted once. The chain employs TRBV9 and TRBJ2-1; the D is unclear. Germline CDR1 reads SGDLS; CDR2 reads YYNGEE. V lost 2 bases to trimming and J lost 3 bases, with 6 bases between them. The CDR3 is 13 residues long. In DNA form, the CDR3 reads TGTGCCAGCAGCGTCCACTACTACAATGAGCAGTTCTTC. Its translation: CASSVHYYNEQFF.

V and J are TRBV4-3 and TRBJ2-7; D possibly corresponds to TRBD2 (5 bases). CDR1 and CDR2 (germline): LGHNA, YSLEER. This CDR3 spans 16 amino acids. Trimming left V 0 bases short and J 1 base short, with 13 bases between. CDR3 residues: CASSQDRIGRSYEQYF. The CDR3 nucleotides read TGCGCCAGCAGCCAAGATCGGATAGGGAGATCCTACGAGCAGTACTTC.

This clone was found a few times. The V gene is TRBV12-5, the J gene TRBJ1-5; D might be TRBD1 (5 bases). V lost 2 bases and J lost 6, with 8 bases in between. CDR3 length equals 13 residues. Germline V gene lookup returns CDR1 LGHNT and CDR2 FRNRAP. The CDR3, as DNA: TGTGCTAGTGGTTTGTGGGGGTTTCAGCCCCAGCATTTT. Translation gives CASGLWGFQPQHF.

J is TRBJ1-1 and V is TRBV2; a weak D match, TRBD1 (6 bases). Germline lookup yields CDR1 SNHLY and CDR2 FYNNEI. This CDR3 region has 13 residues. Trimming removed 7 bases at V and 1 base at J, with 10 bases between. CDR3 sequence reads: CASKGQSNTEAFF. The DNA of the CDR3 is TGTGCCAGCAAAGGACAGTCGAACACTGAAGCTTTCTTT.

The chain uses TRBV11-3 and TRBJ2-5; tentatively, D is TRBD2 (6 bases). V lost 7 bases to trimming and J lost 4 bases, with 13 bases between them. Germline V gives CDR1 SGHNT, CDR2 YENEEA. The CDR3 sequence is 13 residues long. CDR3 protein: CASNPAGGETQYF. In nucleotides, the CDR3 is TGTGCCAGCAACCCAGCCGGGGGAGAGACCCAGTACTTC.

The chain joins TRBV27 to TRBJ2-5; a possible D gene is TRBD2 (5 bases). The germline CDR1 and CDR2 sequences are MNHEY and SMNVEV (reference sequence). CDR3 length equals 13 residues. V lost 2 bases to trimming and J lost 4 bases, with 8 bases between them. The CDR3 region has the DNA TGTGCCAGCAGTTTAGCCGGGGTAGAGACCCAGTACTTC. Residues: CASSLAGVETQYF.

This clone was seen only once. V and J are TRBV19 and TRBJ2-7; 8 bases agree with TRBD1. The germline gives CDR1 LNHDA, CDR2 SQIVND (reference sequence). The CDR3 has 15 amino acids. J was trimmed by 7 bases and V by 5 bases; bases with no gene match: 13. CDR3 in DNA: TGTGCCAGTAGTCCACAGGGGGTGACTTCCTCTGAGCAGTACTTC. Its translation: CASSPQGVTSSEQYF.

A few counts support this clone. The rearrangement links TRBV5-1 to TRBJ2-7, with TRBD1 as a possible D gene (6 bases). V was clipped by 9 bases and J by 3 bases, with 16 bases between them. The germline V gene has CDR1 SGHRS and CDR2 YFSETQ. This CDR3 is 13 amino acids long. The CDR3 DNA follows: TGCGCCAATCAGTCGCAGGGGATCTACGAGCAGTACTTC. Amino acids: CANQSQGIYEQYF.

The chain recombines TRBV30 with TRBJ2-7, with D perhaps TRBD1 (5 bases). There are 12 residues in the CDR3. Between the trimmed V and J ends, which lost 0 bases and 4 bases, there was a span of 7 bases. Germline V CDR1 and CDR2: GTSNPN, SVGIG (reference sequence). Here the CDR3 DNA reads TGTGCCTGGAGTGTAAGGGGATACGAGCAGTACTTC. Translating it yields CAWSVRGYEQYF.

Details on this clone: This sequence is one base from a far larger clone and is likely a read error. J is TRBJ1-6 and V is TRBV27, with D possibly matching TRBD1 (6 bases). Germline assignment: CDR1 MNHEY and CDR2 SMNVEV (reference sequence). CDR3 length: 14 amino acids. Trimming stripped 9 bases from V and 2 bases from J, with 11 bases between. The CDR3 is CASQDSPYNSPLHF. The DNA of the CDR3 is TGTGCCAGTCAGGACAGCCCCTATAATTCACCCCTCCACTTT.

V is TRBV7-6 and J is TRBJ2-6; D possibly matches TRBD1 or TRBD2 (5 bases each). The V end lost 2 bases, the J end lost 0 bases, and 8 bases lay between the germline ends. Germline V gives CDR1 SGHVS, CDR2 FNYEAQ. The CDR3 runs 16 residues. The CDR3 is CASSLQGPSGANVLTF. The CDR3 coding sequence is TGTGCCAGCAGCTTACAGGGACCCTCTGGGGCCAACGTCCTGACTTTC.

This chain joins TRBV6-1 and TRBJ2-7, with 9 bases lining up with TRBD1. Germline V CDR1 and CDR2: MNHNS, SASEGT. CDR3 size: 15 residues. V lost 2 bases, J lost 3 bases, and 5 bases stayed unmatched. The chain's CDR3 is CASSEQETGGYEQYF. DNA for the CDR3: TGTGCCAGCAGTGAACAGGAGACAGGGGGCTACGAGCAGTACTTC.

The chain combines TRBV4-1 with TRBJ1-3; 8 bases are a match to TRBD1. The CDR3 is made up of 17 amino acids. Trimming at V came to 4 bases and at J to 0 bases, leaving 8 bases not matched to a gene. Germline-derived CDR1 and CDR2 are MGHRA and YSYEKL. The CDR3 here is CASSRSDRATSGNTIYF. CDR3 sequence (DNA): TGCGCCAGCAGCCGATCGGACAGGGCTACCTCTGGAAACACCATATATTTT.

This clone was seen once. This rearrangement joins TRBV15 to TRBJ2-1; possibly TRBD1 for D (6 bases). Trimming cost V 3 bases and J 13 bases, with 13 bases left between them. This CDR3 comprises 12 residues. CDR1 and CDR2 from the germline V gene are LNHNV and YYDKDF (reference sequence). CDR3 sequence reads: CATSSEQGKQFF. The CDR3 bases are TGTGCCACCAGCAGTGAACAGGGTAAACAGTTCTTC.

The chain employs TRBV11-3 and TRBJ2-3; D may be TRBD2 (5 bases). CDR3 length: 13 amino acids. V lost 6 bases and J lost 3, with 10 bases in between. Germline CDR1 SGHNT, CDR2 YENEEA. The CDR3 spells CASRERGTDTQYF. CDR3 DNA: TGTGCCAGCAGGGAGCGAGGGACAGATACGCAGTATTTT.